The 30 T cell receptor beta chains below were found in one sample sequenced in a study of graft-versus-host responses after intestinal transplantation. Assay used: immunoSEQ multiplex PCR; TCRdb lists only in-frame clones, some missing. The sample yields 99,000 or so clones, 92% seen once. These receptors have no identified antigens. The sample here was unstimulated CD8+ T cells sorted from spleen or lymph node cells, taken before transplant. These receptors all come from a human donor who was the organ donor for an intestinal transplant.

V usage is TRBV19 and J usage is TRBJ2-7, with D possibly matching TRBD2 (6 bases). Germline V gives CDR1 LNHDA, CDR2 SQIVND (reference sequence). V shed 5 bases and J shed 7 bases, with 15 bases lying between them. The CDR3 runs 13 residues. The CDR3 region has the DNA TGTGCCAGTAGTGCCGGACCCGCGGGGGAGCAGTACTTC. It is translated as CASSAGPAGEQYF.

This chain uses TRBV7-2 with TRBJ2-5; 7 nucleotides align to TRBD2. J lost 5 bases, V lost 1 base, and 10 bases had no gene match. Looked up from germline, CDR1 is SGHTA and CDR2 is FQGNSA. The CDR3 runs to 16 residues. The CDR3 region is CASSLVGGLVLETQYF. The CDR3 DNA follows: TGTGCCAGCAGCTTAGTCGGGGGGTTAGTTTTGGAGACCCAGTACTTC.

The chain carries TRBV27 and TRBJ2-1, with 9 bases aligning to TRBD2. V dropped 10 bases and J dropped 6; count of bases not matched to a gene: 16. The CDR3 contains 16 residues. Germline V lookup: CDR1 MNHEY, CDR2 SMNVEV (reference sequence). The CDR3 is CATQWSGGREVNEQFF. CDR3 DNA sequence: TGTGCCACCCAATGGTCGGGCGGGAGGGAAGTCAATGAGCAGTTCTTC.

This clone appeared a single time. The J gene is TRBJ2-7, the V gene TRBV19; weak D call: TRBD1 (6 bases). The V gene's germline CDR1 is LNHDA and CDR2 SQIVND (reference sequence). The CDR3 is made up of 15 amino acids. The V and J ends lost 4 bases and 3 bases respectively, with 16 bases between them. In DNA form, the CDR3 reads TGTGCCAGTAGTAGTGGTCCAGGGGCGGGCTACGAGCAGTACTTC. This sequence encodes CASSSGPGAGYEQYF.

This chain uses TRBV28 with TRBJ1-1; the D is unclear. With 2 bases removed from V and 1 base from J, the gap between germline ends came to 8 bases. The germline CDR1 and CDR2 sequences are MDHEN and SYDVKM. This CDR3 region has 14 residues. This CDR3 reads CASSLAWSNTEAFF. CDR3 sequence (DNA): TGTGCCAGCAGTTTAGCGTGGTCGAACACTGAAGCTTTCTTT. Filled out from reference TRBV28 and TRBJ1-1, the complete variable domain reads DVKVTQSSRYLVKRTGEKVFLECVQDMDHENMFWYRQDPGLGLRLIYFSYDVKMKEKGDIPEGYSVSREKKERFSLILESASTNQTSMYLCASSLAWSNTEAFFGQGTRLTVV.

The chain uses TRBV13 and TRBJ1-1; 9 bases agree with TRBD1. The CDR3 is 18 amino acids. The V gene end was trimmed by 4 bases and the J gene end by 3 bases; junction bases not matched to a gene: 15. Germline CDR1 and CDR2: PRHDT and FYEKMQ (reference sequence). Here the CDR3 reads CASSSQTGGLGSDTEAFF. CDR3 nucleotides: TGTGCCAGCAGCTCCCAAACAGGGGGCCTAGGGAGCGACACTGAAGCTTTCTTT. Full variable domain (rest looked up from reference TRBV13 and TRBJ1-1): AAGVIQSPRHLIKEKRETATLKCYPIPRHDTVYWYQQGPGQDPQFLISFYEKMQSDKGSIPDRFSAQQFSDYHSELNMSSLELGDSALYFCASSSQTGGLGSDTEAFFGQGTRLTVV.

The CDR3 DNA reads TGTGCCAGCAGCGTAGTACGGGACAGCTACACCGGGGAGCTGTTTTTT. Protein product: CASSVVRDSYTGELFF. V is TRBV9 and J is TRBJ2-2; 7 bases match TRBD1. The J segment lost 3 bases and the V segment lost 0 bases, leaving 5 bases of the junction unmatched. The CDR3 loop spans 16 amino acids. CDR1 and CDR2 (germline): SGDLS, YYNGEE. Using reference TRBV9 and TRBJ2-2 for the parts outside the CDR3, the full variable domain is DSGVTQTPKHLITATGQRVTLRCSPRSGDLSVYWYQQSLDQGLQFLIQYYNGEERAKGNILERFSAQQFPDLHSELNLSSLELGDSALYFCASSVVRDSYTGELFFGEGSRLTVL.

The chain carries TRBV28 and TRBJ1-6; D gene unclear. V gave up 3 bases and J gave up 7 bases, with 22 bases separating them. The CDR3 sequence is 18 residues long. CDR1 and CDR2 (germline): MDHEN, SYDVKM. This chain's CDR3 is CASSFDSTDTRENSPLHF. In DNA, the CDR3 is TGTGCCAGCAGTTTCGATTCTACAGACACCCGAGAGAATTCACCCCTCCACTTT. Combining the CDR3 with reference TRBV28 and TRBJ1-6 gives the whole variable domain DVKVTQSSRYLVKRTGEKVFLECVQDMDHENMFWYRQDPGLGLRLIYFSYDVKMKEKGDIPEGYSVSREKKERFSLILESASTNQTSMYLCASSFDSTDTRENSPLHFGNGTRLTVT.

This chain connects TRBV4-1 to TRBJ1-1, with no clear D. The germline gives CDR1 MGHRA, CDR2 YSYEKL. The V gene lost 4 bases and the J gene lost 3 bases, with 3 bases spanning the gap. The CDR3 loop spans 11 amino acids. The CDR3 loop is CASSLDTEAFF. The CDR3 DNA follows: TGCGCCAGCAGCCTAGACACTGAAGCTTTCTTT.

The chain links TRBV28 to TRBJ1-5, with D possibly being TRBD1 (5 bases). V was clipped by 7 bases and J by 6 bases, with 7 bases between them. The CDR3 spans 11 residues. Germline values: CDR1 MDHEN, CDR2 SYDVKM. The CDR3 DNA reads TGTGCCAGCAAGGGGTCTCAGCCCCAGCATTTT. Translation: CASKGSQPQHF.

The chain has TRBV19 and TRBJ2-1; D gene uncertain. Germline V lookup: CDR1 LNHDA, CDR2 SQIVND (reference sequence). The CDR3 loop spans 14 amino acids. The germline V and J ends were trimmed by 7 bases and 7 bases, with 17 bases remaining between them. As DNA, the CDR3 is TGTGCCAGTACAGAACAGCCAACTGGGAATGAGCAGTTCTTC. Protein product: CASTEQPTGNEQFF.

The genes are TRBV4-1 and TRBJ1-1; D is unclear. The CDR3 covers 18 residues. Germline V gene lookup returns CDR1 MGHRA and CDR2 YSYEKL. V was pared by 1 base and J by 6 bases, with 24 bases between. The CDR3 nucleotides read TGCGCCAGCAGCCAAGTATGGTTATATTTTCACAAAAACGCTGAAGCTTTCTTT. Protein product: CASSQVWLYFHKNAEAFF.

This clone has a single count. The chain carries TRBV19 and TRBJ1-1, with a possible D match to TRBD1 (5 bases). Germline lookup yields CDR1 LNHDA and CDR2 SQIVND (reference sequence). V lost 6 bases and J 4 bases, leaving 15 bases between the germline ends. The CDR3 has 14 amino acids. CDR3 sequence: CASRPGGGPTEAFF. The CDR3 DNA is TGTGCCAGTAGACCCGGGGGAGGGCCCACTGAAGCTTTCTTT.

This chain joins TRBV28 and TRBJ2-7; 7 nucleotides align to TRBD1. The V gene's germline CDR1 is MDHEN and CDR2 SYDVKM. CDR3 length: 15 residues. After removal of 5 bases from V and 6 bases from J, the junction contained 13 bases not matched to a gene. CDR3 residues: CASSLTGQIQAEQYF. DNA of the CDR3: TGTGCCAGCAGTCTCACGGGACAGATCCAAGCCGAGCAGTACTTC.

The V call is TRBV28, the J call TRBJ2-5; TRBD2 aligns across 8 bases. Germline CDR1 reads MDHEN; CDR2 reads SYDVKM. The J segment lost 5 bases and the V segment lost 7 bases, leaving 12 bases of the junction unmatched. This CDR3 has 15 amino acids. This chain's CDR3 is CASKTLGLGLETQYF. CDR3 nucleotides: TGTGCCAGCAAAACTCTGGGACTAGGACTTGAGACCCAGTACTTC.

CDR3 residues: CASSPGLAGANTGELFF. The CDR3, as DNA: TGTGCCAGCAGCCCGGGACTAGCGGGAGCAAACACCGGGGAGCTGTTTTTT. The chain uses TRBV14 and TRBJ2-2; TRBD2 aligns across 14 bases. This CDR3 spans 17 amino acids. V lost 4 bases, J lost 2 bases, and 3 bases stayed unmatched. The germline CDR1 and CDR2 sequences are SGHDN and FVKESK.

This clone was seen once. This chain connects TRBV7-8 to TRBJ2-1; 9 positions match TRBD2. The CDR3 length is 15 residues. Germline V gene lookup returns CDR1 SGHVS and CDR2 FQNEAQ. The junction had 9 bases not matched to a gene; V was cut back by 5 bases and J by 7 bases. This CDR3 reads CASSGGTSLRNEQFF. The CDR3 bases are TGTGCCAGCAGCGGCGGGACTAGCTTGAGGAATGAGCAGTTCTTC.

This clone showed up just once. The chain is built from TRBV7-8 and TRBJ2-3; 8 bases fit TRBD2. V shed 1 base and J 7 bases; nucleotides not matched to a gene: 10. Per germline, CDR1 SGHVS and CDR2 FQNEAQ. The CDR3 is 16 residues long. The CDR3 loop is CASSLGGGPSRNTQYF. The CDR3 DNA is TGTGCCAGCAGCTTAGGCGGGGGGCCAAGTAGGAATACGCAGTATTTT. Combining the CDR3 with reference TRBV7-8 and TRBJ2-3 gives the whole variable domain GAGVSQSPRYKVAKRGQDVALRCDPISGHVSLFWYQQALGQGPEFLTYFQNEAQLDKSGLPSDRFFAERPEGSVSTLKIQRTQQEDSAVYLCASSLGGGPSRNTQYFGPGTRLTVL.

The chain links TRBV5-1 to TRBJ2-2; the match to TRBD1 covers 7 bases. Germline loops: CDR1 SGHRS, CDR2 YFSETQ. V shed 0 bases, J shed 6 bases, and the junction held 11 bases outside the gene matches. The CDR3 length is 17 residues. CDR3 amino acids: CASSLAAGGNFAGELFF. The CDR3 region has the DNA TGCGCCAGCAGCTTGGCGGCAGGGGGTAACTTTGCCGGGGAGCTGTTTTTT.

The chain joins TRBV10-3 to TRBJ2-1; TRBD2 aligns across 10 bases. CDR3 length equals 15 residues. V shed 8 bases, J shed 8 bases, and the junction held 12 bases outside the gene matches. The V gene's germline CDR1 is ENHRY and CDR2 SYGVKD. CDR3 amino acids: CAIGTGTSVSYEQFF. DNA for the CDR3: TGTGCCATCGGCACCGGGACTAGCGTAAGCTATGAGCAGTTCTTC.

The chain has TRBV6-5 and TRBJ2-3; TRBD2 is a possible D gene (6 bases). V lost 2 bases to trimming and J lost 6 bases, with 12 bases between them. Germline CDR1 and CDR2: MNHEY and SVGAGI. This CDR3 region has 14 residues. This CDR3 reads CASSYAGSADTQYF. The CDR3 nucleotides read TGTGCCAGCAGTTACGCCGGGAGTGCGGATACGCAGTATTTT.

V gene TRBV4-1 combines with J gene TRBJ2-5; the match to TRBD2 covers 9 bases. This CDR3 contains 17 residues. The V segment lost 0 bases and the J segment 2 bases; nucleotides outside the gene matches: 7. Germline lookup yields CDR1 MGHRA and CDR2 YSYEKL. CDR3 sequence reads: CASSQDISGGSQETQYF. The CDR3 DNA reads as TGCGCCAGCAGCCAAGATATCAGCGGGGGGTCGCAAGAGACCCAGTACTTC.

This chain connects TRBV5-4 to TRBJ2-5; 9 bases are a match to TRBD1. V lost 3 bases and J lost 4; bases outside the gene matches: 4. There are 14 residues in the CDR3. Germline values: CDR1 SGHNT, CDR2 YYREEE (reference sequence). The CDR3 is CASSSGTGRETQYF. The CDR3, as DNA: TGTGCCAGCAGCTCCGGGACAGGGAGAGAGACCCAGTACTTC.

V and J are TRBV19 and TRBJ2-7, with TRBD2 as a possible D gene (6 bases). With 3 bases removed from V and 3 bases from J, the gap between germline ends came to 15 bases. The CDR3 sequence is 15 residues long. Germline CDR1 reads LNHDA; CDR2 reads SQIVND (reference sequence). The CDR3 sequence: CASSMWLASIYEQYF. The CDR3 nucleotides are TGTGCCAGTAGTATGTGGCTAGCGTCCATCTACGAGCAGTACTTC. The entire variable domain, with the rest obtained from reference TRBV19 and TRBJ2-7, is as follows: DGGITQSPKYLFRKEGQNVTLSCEQNLNHDAMYWYRQDPGQGLRLIYYSQIVNDFQKGDIAEGYSVSREKKESFPLTVTSAQKNPTAFYLCASSMWLASIYEQYFGPGTRLTVT.

The V call is TRBV28, the J call TRBJ1-1, with D hard to call. Deletions cut 3 bases from V and 3 bases from J, with 8 bases between. Germline V gives CDR1 MDHEN, CDR2 SYDVKM. This CDR3 contains 13 residues. CDR3 DNA sequence: TGTGCCAGCAGTTTGCAGCAGGACACTGAAGCTTTCTTT. This translates into CASSLQQDTEAFF.

The chain has TRBV19 and TRBJ1-4, with D unresolved. The V end was cut by 11 bases, the J end by 6 bases, with 16 bases between. CDR1 LNHDA and CDR2 SQIVND come from the germline V gene (reference sequence). This CDR3 spans 13 amino acids. The CDR3 protein is CAVGGGGYEKLFF. Here the CDR3 DNA reads TGTGCCGTCGGCGGTGGAGGTTATGAAAAACTGTTTTTT.

The chain carries TRBV5-6 and TRBJ1-2; 7 bases align to TRBD1. CDR3 length: 16 residues. Germline-derived CDR1 and CDR2 are SGHDT and YYEEEE. V lost 4 bases, J lost 4 bases, and 13 bases stayed unmatched. CDR3 residues: CASSRWTGGGVYGYTF. DNA for the CDR3: TGTGCCAGCAGCCGATGGACAGGCGGGGGGGTCTATGGCTACACCTTC.

The J gene is TRBJ1-1, the V gene TRBV27, with D tentatively TRBD1 (5 bases). Trimming stripped 4 bases from V and 10 bases from J, with 13 bases between. Germline CDR1 and CDR2: MNHEY and SMNVEV (reference sequence). CDR3 size: 12 residues. In DNA form, the CDR3 reads TGTGCCAGCAGTTCCTCAGGGATTGTAGCTTTCTTT. This gives the protein CASSSSGIVAFF.

The count of this clone is one. The J gene is TRBJ1-2, the V gene TRBV5-1; D is unresolved. The CDR3 consists of 11 residues. In germline, CDR1 is SGHRS, CDR2 YFSETQ. V was pared by 4 bases and J by 6 bases, with 7 bases between. The CDR3 reads CASSQEDGYTF. CDR3 nucleotide sequence: TGCGCCAGCAGCCAGGAGGATGGCTACACCTTC.

The chain recombines TRBV5-1 with TRBJ2-7; D uncertain. This CDR3 has 15 residues. V was pared by 0 bases and J by 3 bases, with 13 bases between. Per the germline V gene, CDR1 is SGHRS and CDR2 is YFSETQ. CDR3 nucleotide sequence: TGCGCCAGCAGCTTGGACCCCGCAGAACGCTACGAGCAGTACTTC. This gives the protein CASSLDPAERYEQYF.